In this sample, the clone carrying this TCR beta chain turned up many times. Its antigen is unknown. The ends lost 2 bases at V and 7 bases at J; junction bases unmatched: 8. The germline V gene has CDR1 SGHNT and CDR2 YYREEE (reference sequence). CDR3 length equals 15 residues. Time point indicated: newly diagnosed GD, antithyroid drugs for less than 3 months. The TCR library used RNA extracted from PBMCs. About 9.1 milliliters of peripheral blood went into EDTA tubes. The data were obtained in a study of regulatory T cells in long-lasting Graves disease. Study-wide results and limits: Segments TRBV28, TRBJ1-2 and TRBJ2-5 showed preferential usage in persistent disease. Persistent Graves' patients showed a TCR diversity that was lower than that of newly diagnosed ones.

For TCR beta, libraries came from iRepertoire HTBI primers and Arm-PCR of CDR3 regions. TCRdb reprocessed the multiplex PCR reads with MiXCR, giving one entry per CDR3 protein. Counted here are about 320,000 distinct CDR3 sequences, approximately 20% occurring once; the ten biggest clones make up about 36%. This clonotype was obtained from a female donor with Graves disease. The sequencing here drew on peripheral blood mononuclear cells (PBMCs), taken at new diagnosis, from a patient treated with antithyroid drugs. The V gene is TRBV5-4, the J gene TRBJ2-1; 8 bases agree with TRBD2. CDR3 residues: CASSFPGGVRNEQFF. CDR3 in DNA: TGTGCCAGCAGCTTCCCGGGAGGGGTTAGGAATGAGCAGTTCTTC.